The rows below give T cell receptor beta chains drawn from one sample of a study of T cells in Graves' hyperthyroidism and ophthalmopathy. TCRdb re-derived calls from the multiplex PCR reads in MiXCR, one entry per CDR3 protein. Of a few hundred thousand distinct CDR3 sequences in the sample, more than 15% are singletons; the top ten hold around 3.3%. The sequencing sample was made of blood. Receptor source: a woman between 40 and 50 years old with Graves' ophthalmopathy. Both conserved end residues are part of each CDR3. The order of the fields is V gene, J gene, D gene, clone size, CDR3 protein, CDR3 DNA. The D gene is left open where the match is weak. Clone size appears in some rows only: once, few, many, or a class for an expanded clone.

>TRBV12-3/TRBV12-4|TRBJ2-2|TRBD1|.
CASRRSRQGAGGELFF
TGTGCCAGCAGGCGCAGTCGACAGGGGGCGGGCGGGGAGCTGTTTTTT
>TRBV6-2/TRBV6-3|TRBJ2-7|TRBD2|many
CASRPWRGLLAGGQLYEQYF
TGTGCCAGCAGGCCCTGGAGGGGCCTACTAGCGGGAGGCCAGCTCTACGAGCAGTACTTC
>TRBV20-1|TRBJ2-1|.|many
CSATLADTLYNEQFF
TGCAGTGCTACCTTAGCGGATACGCTCTACAATGAGCAGTTCTTC
>TRBV7-9|TRBJ1-4|TRBD1|few
CASSTRQGEELFF
TGTGCCAGCAGCACTAGACAGGGTGAAGAACTGTTTTTT
>TRBV18|TRBJ2-1|.|.
CASSPSSGNDEQFF
TGTGCCAGCTCACCCTCCTCCGGGAACGATGAGCAGTTCTTC
>TRBV7-8|TRBJ2-7|TRBD1|many
CASSLGDRGSEQYF
TGTGCCAGCAGCTTAGGGGACAGGGGATCCGAGCAGTACTTC
>TRBV30|TRBJ1-4|.|many
CAWSVRRASNEKLFF
TGTGCCTGGAGTGTACGCAGGGCCTCGAATGAAAAACTGTTTTTT
>TRBV12-3/TRBV12-4|TRBJ1-5|.|many
CASSAQGLSNQPQHF
TGTGCCAGCAGCGCACAGGGTTTGAGCAATCAGCCCCAGCATTTT
>TRBV5-1|TRBJ2-3|.|many
CASSSTTSTDTQYF
TGTGCCAGCAGCTCGACCACTAGCACAGATACGCAGTATTTT
>TRBV15|TRBJ2-2|.|.
CATRRTTTNTGELFF
TGTGCCACCAGACGGACTACGACGAACACCGGGGAGCTGTTTTTT
>TRBV2|TRBJ2-2|TRBD2|.
CASSVREGLGELFF
TGTGCCAGCAGTGTTCGGGAGGGCCTCGGGGAGCTGTTTTTT
>TRBV10-3|TRBJ1-6|.|few
CAISEEGSYNSPLHF
TGTGCCATCAGTGAAGAAGGCTCCTATAATTCACCCCTCCACTTT
>TRBV7-2|TRBJ2-1|.|few
CASSPQFDSYNEQFF
TGTGCCAGCAGCCCCCAATTCGACTCCTACAATGAGCAGTTCTTC
>TRBV3-1|TRBJ2-1|TRBD2|few
CASSQGLIAGGHIDEQFF
TGTGCCAGCAGCCAAGGGCTTATAGCGGGGGGCCATATAGATGAGCAGTTCTTC
>TRBV20-1|TRBJ2-1|.|once
CSAKKFWESSYNEQFF
TGCAGTGCAAAGAAGTTTTGGGAAAGCTCCTACAATGAGCAGTTCTTC
>TRBV6-1|TRBJ2-1|TRBD2|.
CASCLGGGSPNEQFF
TGTGCCAGCTGCCTTGGCGGGGGTTCCCCTAATGAGCAGTTCTTC
>TRBV29-1|TRBJ2-2|.|.
CSVAWLGVNTGELFF
TGCAGCGTCGCGTGGTTGGGGGTTAACACCGGGGAGCTGTTTTTT
>TRBV19|TRBJ1-1|.|.
CASRWRAGTNTEAFF
TGTGCCAGTAGGTGGAGGGCAGGGACGAACACTGAAGCTTTCTTT
>TRBV12-3/TRBV12-4|TRBJ2-5|.|few
CASSWDHRLEETQYF
TGTGCCAGCAGCTGGGACCATCGCCTCGAAGAGACCCAGTACTTC
>TRBV28|TRBJ1-1|TRBD1|many
CASSLTTGPRAFF
TGTGCCAGCAGTTTAACGACAGGGCCGAGGGCTTTCTTT
>TRBV19|TRBJ1-5|.|.
CASSIRDASYQPQHF
TGTGCCAGTAGTATACGCGACGCTTCCTATCAGCCCCAGCATTTT
>TRBV6-1|TRBJ2-1|TRBD2|.
CASSGLANYNEQFF
TGTGCCAGCAGCGGACTAGCGAATTACAATGAGCAGTTCTTC
>TRBV7-3|TRBJ2-3|.|many
CASSRRGGPGDTQYF
TGTGCCAGCAGCAGACGCGGTGGGCCGGGAGATACGCAGTATTTT
>TRBV20-1|TRBJ2-7|TRBD2|few
CSATPRLAGPYEQYF
TGCAGTGCTACCCCTCGACTAGCGGGGCCCTACGAGCAGTACTTC
>TRBV28|TRBJ2-7|.|many
CASSLTGHSYEQYF
TGTGCCAGCAGTTTAACGGGACATTCCTACGAGCAGTACTTC
>TRBV6-2/TRBV6-3|TRBJ1-6|.|.
CASSYRRVSSYNSPLHF
TGTGCCAGCAGTTACCGGAGGGTTAGCTCCTATAATTCACCCCTCCACTTT
>TRBV7-2|TRBJ1-4|.|.
CASSYPGERLFF
TGTGCCAGCAGCTACCCGGGGGAAAGACTGTTTTTT
>TRBV5-1|TRBJ2-5|.|few
CASSLEFETQYF
TGCGCCAGCAGCTTGGAGTTCGAGACCCAGTACTTC
>TRBV6-6|TRBJ1-5|TRBD1|many
CASSYSGQGGSNQPQHF
TGTGCCAGCAGTTACTCCGGACAGGGGGGGAGCAATCAGCCCCAGCATTTT
>TRBV28|TRBJ2-7|.|many
CASTPGSRSYEQYF
TGTGCCAGCACCCCGGGTAGCCGCTCCTACGAGCAGTACTTC
>TRBV18|TRBJ2-2|.|many
CASSPQGLDGELFF
TGTGCCAGCTCACCACAGGGGCTCGACGGGGAGCTGTTTTTT
>TRBV24-1|TRBJ1-1|.|.
CATERPIGMNTEAFF
TGTGCCACTGAGCGGCCCATAGGGATGAACACTGAAGCTTTCTTT
>TRBV30|TRBJ1-2|.|many
CAWKRGRGGYGYTF
TGTGCCTGGAAGCGGGGGCGCGGGGGCTATGGCTACACCTTC
>TRBV3-1|TRBJ2-1|.|many
CASSSFREQFF
TGTGCCAGCAGCTCCTTTAGAGAGCAGTTCTTC
>TRBV3-1|TRBJ1-1|.|many
CASSQGRQEAEAFF
TGTGCCAGCAGCCAAGGACGGCAGGAGGCTGAAGCTTTCTTT
>TRBV30|TRBJ2-7|TRBD2|many
CAWKTSGSYEQYF
TGTGCCTGGAAGACTAGCGGTTCCTACGAGCAGTACTTC
>TRBV20-1|TRBJ2-7|.|many
CSARDAGSGHYEQYF
TGCAGTGCTAGAGACGCAGGGAGCGGGCATTACGAGCAGTACTTC
>TRBV6-1|TRBJ1-2|.|many
CASTLGPSYGYTF
TGTGCCAGCACCCTTGGACCCAGCTATGGCTACACCTTC
>TRBV7-3|TRBJ2-2|.|.
CASSPSLNTGELFF
TGTGCCAGCAGCCCGTCCCTGAACACCGGGGAGCTGTTTTTT
>TRBV7-2|TRBJ2-7|TRBD2|many
CASSLAGGPSYEQYF
TGTGCCAGCAGCCTAGCGGGAGGGCCTTCCTACGAGCAGTACTTC